This entry concerns a single T cell receptor beta chain. Its cognate antigen is unknown. TCRdb redid the calling of the 5' RACE reads with MiXCR, one entry per CDR3 protein. Altogether around 110,000 distinct CDR3 sequences are present, more than 10% being singletons, with the ten largest covering roughly 17%. Described time point: blood at routine non-recurrence follow-up after resection. In each case, whole RNA from tumor, nontumor lung or frozen PBMC was sequenced unsorted. The data stem from a study of spatial heterogeneity in lung cancer. Overall study results and limits: Detection of ubiquitous tumor TCRs in blood was higher at resection than follow-up.

Specimen: PBMCs, collected at follow-up. This receptor was taken from a male donor with early-stage non-small cell lung cancer.

The CDR3 spells CASSQGSPARVFGANVLTF. CDR3 nucleotide sequence: TGCGCCAGCAGCCAAGGGAGCCCAGCCCGTGTCTTCGGGGCCAACGTCCTGACTTTC. V and J are TRBV4-3 and TRBJ2-6; D is unresolved. V lost 1 base, J lost 4 bases, and 20 bases lay in between. This CDR3 has 19 amino acids. From germline, CDR1 is LGHNA and CDR2 YSLEER.